This is a list of T cell receptor beta chains from one sample in a study of T cell responses to AZD1222 COVID-19 vaccine. Clones were read by immunoSEQ multiplex PCR, and TCRdb kept only the in-frame ones, dropping some. In the table there are more than 85,000 clones, roughly nine tenths of which are singletons. Here the sequenced sample was peripheral blood, taken on day 0 of AZD1222 vaccination. The source of these receptors is an adult in good health. CDR3s include the opening cysteine and the closing phenylalanine or tryptophan. The order of the fields is D gene, clone size, J gene, V gene, CDR3 DNA, CDR3 protein. A D gene is named only where the DNA matches it firmly. Expanded clones are given a class, and other clones once, few, many or no size at all.

d_gene: TRBD1
abundance: -
j_gene: TRBJ1-4
v_gene: TRBV5-6
CDR3nt: TGTGCCAGCAGCTTGGGGACAGGGGGCGTTGAAAAACTGTTTTTT
CDR3aa: CASSLGTGGVEKLFF

d_gene: -
abundance: -
j_gene: TRBJ2-3
v_gene: TRBV7-2
CDR3nt: TGTGCCAGCAGCTTAGTCCAGGGTAGTGCAGATACGCAGTATTTT
CDR3aa: CASSLVQGSADTQYF

d_gene: -
abundance: once
j_gene: TRBJ1-1
v_gene: TRBV7-9
CDR3nt: TGTGCCAGCAGCTTGGGGGGGACCACTGAAGCTTTCTTT
CDR3aa: CASSLGGTTEAFF

d_gene: TRBD2
abundance: -
j_gene: TRBJ2-7
v_gene: TRBV7-2
CDR3nt: TGTGCCAGCAGCCTTGGGGGGGGGTCCTACGAGCAGTACTTC
CDR3aa: CASSLGGGSYEQYF

d_gene: TRBD1
abundance: -
j_gene: TRBJ1-1
v_gene: TRBV19
CDR3nt: TGTGCCAGTAACCCGGGAGGGGGCGTAACTGAAGCTTTCTTT
CDR3aa: CASNPGGGVTEAFF

d_gene: -
abundance: -
j_gene: TRBJ2-7
v_gene: TRBV5-1
CDR3nt: TGCGCCAGCAGCTTGGGGGCAGGGGGGAATTACGAGCAGTACTTC
CDR3aa: CASSLGAGGNYEQYF

d_gene: TRBD1
abundance: -
j_gene: TRBJ1-5
v_gene: TRBV6-2/TRBV6-3
CDR3nt: TGTGCCAGCAGTTGGGACCGGGACAGGGGTCACCCCAATCAGCCCCAGCATTTT
CDR3aa: CASSWDRDRGHPNQPQHF

d_gene: TRBD1
abundance: -
j_gene: TRBJ1-1
v_gene: TRBV6-6
CDR3nt: TGTGCCAGCAGTCCGTCGCGCCATGTGGAGGGGGCTTTTACTGCTTTCTTT
CDR3aa: CASSPSRHVEGAFTAFF

d_gene: TRBD1
abundance: -
j_gene: TRBJ2-7
v_gene: TRBV7-9
CDR3nt: TGTGCCAGCAGCTCCTCAGGGGGCTCCTACGAGCAGTACTTC
CDR3aa: CASSSSGGSYEQYF

d_gene: TRBD1
abundance: -
j_gene: TRBJ1-5
v_gene: TRBV27
CDR3nt: TGTGCCAGCAGTCCTCGGACAGGGGTAGGGGATCAGCCCCAGCATTTT
CDR3aa: CASSPRTGVGDQPQHF

d_gene: TRBD1
abundance: once
j_gene: TRBJ1-3
v_gene: TRBV5-1
CDR3nt: TGCGCCAGCAGCTTGGGGACAGGGGCTGGAAACACCATATATTTT
CDR3aa: CASSLGTGAGNTIYF

d_gene: -
abundance: -
j_gene: TRBJ1-6
v_gene: TRBV5-1
CDR3nt: TGCGCCAGCAGCTTGGGGGCAGGGGCCTATTCACCCCTCCACTTT
CDR3aa: CASSLGAGAYSPLHF

d_gene: -
abundance: -
j_gene: TRBJ1-4
v_gene: TRBV2
CDR3nt: TGTGCCAGCAGCCCCAGCAGGGCCAATGAAAAACTGTTTTTT
CDR3aa: CASSPSRANEKLFF

d_gene: TRBD1
abundance: -
j_gene: TRBJ2-1
v_gene: TRBV6-2/TRBV6-3
CDR3nt: TGTGCCAGCAGTTTTGGACAGGCTAAGCAGTTCTTC
CDR3aa: CASSFGQAKQFF

d_gene: -
abundance: -
j_gene: TRBJ2-7
v_gene: TRBV9
CDR3nt: TGTGCCAGCAGCGTAGAACACAACGAGCAGTACTTC
CDR3aa: CASSVEHNEQYF

d_gene: TRBD1
abundance: -
j_gene: TRBJ2-6
v_gene: TRBV7-3
CDR3nt: TGTGCCAGCAGCGCTTCCGGGACAGGGAGCGCTGGGGCCAACGTCCTGACTTTC
CDR3aa: CASSASGTGSAGANVLTF

d_gene: -
abundance: -
j_gene: TRBJ1-1
v_gene: TRBV6-1
CDR3nt: TGTGCCAGCAGTGAACAGGGCGGGAGCACTGAAGCTTTCTTT
CDR3aa: CASSEQGGSTEAFF